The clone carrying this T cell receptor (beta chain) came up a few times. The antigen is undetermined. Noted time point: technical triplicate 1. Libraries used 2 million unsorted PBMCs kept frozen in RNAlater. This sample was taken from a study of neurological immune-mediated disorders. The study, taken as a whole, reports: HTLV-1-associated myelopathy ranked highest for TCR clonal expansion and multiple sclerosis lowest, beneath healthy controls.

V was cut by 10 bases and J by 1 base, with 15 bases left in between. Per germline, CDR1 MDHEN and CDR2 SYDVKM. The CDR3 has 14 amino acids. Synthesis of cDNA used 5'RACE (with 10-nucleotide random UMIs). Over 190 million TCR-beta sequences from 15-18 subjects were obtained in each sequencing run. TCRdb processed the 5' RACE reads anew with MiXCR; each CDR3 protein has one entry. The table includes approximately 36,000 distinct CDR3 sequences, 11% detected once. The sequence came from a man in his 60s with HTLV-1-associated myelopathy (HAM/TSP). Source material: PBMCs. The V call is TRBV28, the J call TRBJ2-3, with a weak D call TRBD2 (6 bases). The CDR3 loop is CAITKRLGTDTQYF. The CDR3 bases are TGTGCCATCACCAAGCGACTAGGCACAGATACGCAGTATTTT.